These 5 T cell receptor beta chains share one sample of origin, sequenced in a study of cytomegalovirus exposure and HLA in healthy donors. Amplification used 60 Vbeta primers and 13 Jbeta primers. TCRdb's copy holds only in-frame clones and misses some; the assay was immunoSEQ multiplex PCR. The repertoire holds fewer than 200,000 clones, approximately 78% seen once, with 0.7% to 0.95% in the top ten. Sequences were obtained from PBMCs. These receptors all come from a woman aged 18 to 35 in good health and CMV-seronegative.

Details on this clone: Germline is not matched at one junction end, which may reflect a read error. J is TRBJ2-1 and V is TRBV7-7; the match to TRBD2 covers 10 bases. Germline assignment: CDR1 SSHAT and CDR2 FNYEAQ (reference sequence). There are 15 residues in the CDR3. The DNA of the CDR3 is TGTGCTAGCAGCTTACAACTAGCGGGGAACAATGAGCAGTTCTTC. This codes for CASSLQLAGNNEQFF.

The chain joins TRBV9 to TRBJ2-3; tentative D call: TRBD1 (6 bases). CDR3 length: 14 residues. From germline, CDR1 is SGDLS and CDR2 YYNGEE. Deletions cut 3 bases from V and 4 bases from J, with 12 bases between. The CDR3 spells CASSAATGPDTQYF. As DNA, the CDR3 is TGTGCCAGCAGCGCCGCGACAGGCCCAGATACGCAGTATTTT.

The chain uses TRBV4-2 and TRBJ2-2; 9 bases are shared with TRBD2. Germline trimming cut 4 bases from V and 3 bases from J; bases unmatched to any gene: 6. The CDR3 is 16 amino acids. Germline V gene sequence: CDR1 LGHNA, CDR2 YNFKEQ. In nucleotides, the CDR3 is TGTGCCAGCAGCCGAAATTTAGCGGGAGACACCGGGGAGCTGTTTTTT. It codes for CASSRNLAGDTGELFF.

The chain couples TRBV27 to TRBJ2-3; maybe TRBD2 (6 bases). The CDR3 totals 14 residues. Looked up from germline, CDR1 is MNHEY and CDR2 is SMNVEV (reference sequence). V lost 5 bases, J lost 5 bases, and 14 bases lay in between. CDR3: CASSIGTGVDTQYF. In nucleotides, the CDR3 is TGTGCCAGCAGTATAGGGACTGGGGTAGATACGCAGTATTTT.

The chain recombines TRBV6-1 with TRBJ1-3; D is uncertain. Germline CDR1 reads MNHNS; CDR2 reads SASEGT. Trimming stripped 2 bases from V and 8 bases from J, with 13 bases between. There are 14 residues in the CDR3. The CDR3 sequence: CASSELGGWDTIYF. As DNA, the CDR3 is TGTGCCAGCAGTGAACTCGGCGGCTGGGACACCATATATTTT.